One sample yielded the 10 T cell receptor beta chains listed below, sequenced in a study of beta chain features in type 1 diabetes. All of the isolated RNA was reverse transcribed, so expressed TCRB transcripts were sequenced. Method: immunoSEQ multiplex PCR; TCRdb's copy keeps in-frame clones and lacks some. The sample comprises more than 50,000 clones, about 61% of which are singletons, and about 2.2% rests with the top ten. Source material: Tregs from blood. The receptors derive from a woman aged 18 to 35 in good health.

V and J are TRBV4-2 and TRBJ2-2; a weak D match, TRBD1 (5 bases). CDR3 length equals 16 residues. Germline values: CDR1 LGHNA, CDR2 YNFKEQ. The V and J ends lost 1 base and 5 bases respectively, with 14 bases between them. The CDR3 sequence: CASSQAGGSGTGELFF. In nucleotides, the CDR3 is TGTGCCAGCAGCCAAGCGGGTGGGTCAGGGACCGGGGAGCTGTTTTTT.

This clone has just one count. The V and J genes are TRBV9 and TRBJ2-1; TRBD1 might be the D (5 bases). Deletions cut 4 bases from V and 8 bases from J, with 16 bases between. The CDR3 covers 14 residues. Germline CDR1 reads SGDLS; CDR2 reads YYNGEE. In DNA, the CDR3 is TGTGCCAGCAGCCTCAGGGCTAGGGCCGATGAGCAGTTCTTC. Protein: CASSLRARADEQFF.

The V gene is TRBV30, the J gene TRBJ1-6, with 9 bases lining up with TRBD1. V lost 1 base to trimming and J lost 4 bases; unmatched junction nucleotides: 5. From germline, CDR1 is GTSNPN and CDR2 SVGIG (reference sequence). The CDR3 contains 16 residues. The CDR3 here is CAWSGLGQGYNSPLHF. The CDR3 coding sequence is TGTGCCTGGAGTGGGCTCGGACAGGGGTATAATTCACCCCTCCACTTT. The whole variable domain, filled in from reference TRBV30 and TRBJ1-6, reads SQTIHQWPATLVQPVGSPLSLECTVEGTSNPNLYWYRQAAGRGLQLLFYSVGIGQISSEVPQNLSASRPQDRQFILSSKKLLLSDSGFYLCAWSGLGQGYNSPLHFGNGTRLTVT.

The rearrangement uses TRBV19 and TRBJ2-5; TRBD1 matches 10 bases. CDR3 length equals 16 residues. V lost 4 bases, J lost 4 bases, and 9 bases stayed unmatched. CDR1 and CDR2 from the germline V gene are LNHDA and SQIVND (reference sequence). CDR3 residues: CASSTRDRGVRETQYF. In DNA form, the CDR3 reads TGTGCCAGTAGTACCCGGGACAGGGGAGTTCGAGAGACCCAGTACTTC. The full variable domain, its missing parts supplied by reference TRBV19 and TRBJ2-5, is DGGITQSPKYLFRKEGQNVTLSCEQNLNHDAMYWYRQDPGQGLRLIYYSQIVNDFQKGDIAEGYSVSREKKESFPLTVTSAQKNPTAFYLCASSTRDRGVRETQYFGPGTRLLVL.

The chain joins TRBV9 to TRBJ1-2; 9 nucleotides line up with TRBD1. Germline V lookup: CDR1 SGDLS, CDR2 YYNGEE. The CDR3 covers 14 residues. With 6 bases clipped from V and 0 bases from J, the junction kept 3 bases outside the gene matches. CDR3 DNA: TGTGCCAGCACCAGGACAGGGGCTAACTATGGCTACACCTTC. Translating gives CASTRTGANYGYTF. Full variable domain (missing parts from reference TRBV9 and TRBJ1-2): DSGVTQTPKHLITATGQRVTLRCSPRSGDLSVYWYQQSLDQGLQFLIQYYNGEERAKGNILERFSAQQFPDLHSELNLSSLELGDSALYFCASTRTGANYGYTFGSGTRLTVV.

The CDR3 here is CASTGAADTGELFF. Written as DNA, the CDR3 is TGTGCCAGCACAGGAGCGGCAGACACCGGGGAGCTGTTTTTT. The chain links TRBV2 to TRBJ2-2; D might be TRBD2 (5 bases). From germline, CDR1 is SNHLY and CDR2 FYNNEI. There are 14 residues in the CDR3. Trimming removed 7 bases at V and 3 bases at J, with 12 bases between.

This chain connects TRBV7-2 to TRBJ1-4; 9 bases are a match to TRBD1. The junction had 1 base not matched to a gene; V was cut back by 3 bases and J by 8 bases. The germline V gene encodes CDR1 SGHTA and CDR2 FQGNSA. The CDR3 loop spans 13 amino acids. The CDR3 sequence is CASSLTGGEKLFF. The CDR3 nucleotides read TGTGCCAGCAGCTTGACAGGGGGGGAAAAACTGTTTTTT. Drawing the rest from reference TRBV7-2 and TRBJ1-4, the complete variable domain is GAGVSQSPSNKVTEKGKDVELRCDPISGHTALYWYRQSLGQGLEFLIYFQGNSAPDKSGLPSDRFSAERTGGSVSTLTIQRTQQEDSAVYLCASSLTGGEKLFFGSGTQLSVL.

The chain has TRBV6-5 and TRBJ2-7; 9 nucleotides align to TRBD1. The CDR3 contains 15 residues. V gave up 5 bases and J gave up 2 bases; unmatched junction bases: 7. Germline CDR1 reads MNHEY; CDR2 reads SVGAGI. CDR3 protein: CASSGGQGAPYEQYF. The CDR3 DNA reads TGTGCCAGCAGTGGGGGACAGGGTGCCCCCTACGAGCAGTACTTC.

The chain employs TRBV5-1 and TRBJ2-5; 9 bases match TRBD1. V was clipped by 5 bases and J by 3 bases; unmatched bases: 11. This CDR3 region has 16 residues. CDR1 is SGHRS and CDR2 is YFSETQ in the germline V gene. CDR3 protein: CASSRTRTGVEETQYF. The CDR3 DNA follows: TGCGCCAGCAGTCGGACTCGGACAGGGGTGGAAGAGACCCAGTACTTC.

The J gene is TRBJ1-5, the V gene TRBV7-6; 10 nucleotides line up with TRBD1. J lost 6 bases, V lost 4 bases, and 3 bases had no gene match. CDR1 is SGHVS and CDR2 is FNYEAQ in the germline V gene. The CDR3 contains 14 residues. CDR3 in amino acids: CASSSRTGGQPQHF. CDR3 DNA sequence: TGTGCCAGCAGCTCCCGGACAGGGGGTCAGCCCCAGCATTTT.